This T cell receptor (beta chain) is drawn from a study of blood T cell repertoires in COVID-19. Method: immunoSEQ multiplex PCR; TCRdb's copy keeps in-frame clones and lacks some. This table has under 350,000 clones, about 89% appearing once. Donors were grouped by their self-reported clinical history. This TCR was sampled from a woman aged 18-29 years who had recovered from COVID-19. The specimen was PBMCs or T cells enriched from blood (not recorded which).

As DNA, the CDR3 is TGTGCCAGCTCACAACGGGACAGGGGAGATACGCAGTATTTT. This gives the protein CASSQRDRGDTQYF. V usage is TRBV18 and J usage is TRBJ2-3, with 10 nucleotides matching TRBD1. This CDR3 has 14 residues. The germline CDR1 and CDR2 sequences are KGHSH and LQKENI. V trimming: 4 bases; J trimming: 5 bases; junction bases outside the gene matches: 3.